This TCR beta chain derives from a study of CD8+CD57+ T cells in acquired aplastic anemia. The wider study: The sorted CD4+ and CD8+ cells yielded an average about 3.3 ug of DNA.

Sequencing was done on patients that had shown CD8+CD57+ cell expansion by flow cytometry. The cohort consisted entirely of patients having severe acquired aplastic anemia. Blood was sampled before the patients had received any therapy. Using genomic DNA as the template, TCR beta VDJ and CDR3 profiling was carried out. TCRdb reprocessed the reads via MiXCR and lists one record per CDR3 protein. The table has 150,000 to 200,000 distinct CDR3 sequences, under 55% seen once. Notes on the study in general: Simpson's diversity of CD8+ cells was not significantly different in patients compared with controls.

As to this clonotype: Antigen: not known.

CDR1 is SSHAT and CDR2 is FNYEAQ in the germline V gene (reference sequence). With 3 bases removed from V and 4 bases from J, the gap between germline ends came to 9 bases. This CDR3 spans 13 amino acids. Input material: sorted CD4+, CD8+, or CD8+CD57+ T cells (not recorded which) from PBMCs. The V and J genes are TRBV7-7 and TRBJ2-5; possible D gene TRBD1, 6 bases. This TCR derives from a human donor with aplastic anemia. In DNA form, the CDR3 reads TGTGCCAGCAGCTTGGGACATGGAGAGACCCAGTACTTC. Translating it yields CASSLGHGETQYF.